These T cell receptor beta chains were read from a single sample in a study of cytomegalovirus exposure and HLA in healthy donors. Clones were sequenced by immunoSEQ multiplex PCR, and TCRdb holds only the in-frame ones, with some missing. The sample records approximately 150,000 clones, around 79% being singletons. Sequencing used PBMCs. Every receptor here comes from a woman between 40 and 55 years old in good health and CMV-seropositive. Each CDR3 is given with its conserved first and last residue. A D gene is named only where the DNA matches it firmly. For some rows the clone size is stated as once, few or many, or as a class when expanded; others skip it.

V gene	J gene	clone size	D gene	CDR3 DNA	CDR3 protein
TRBV12-5	TRBJ2-7	NA	TRBD2	TGTGCTAGTGGTTTGTTTTTAGCGGGGGGCGTCTACGAGCAGTACTTC	CASGLFLAGGVYEQYF
TRBV9	TRBJ2-5	NA	NA	TGTGCCAGCAGCGTAGCTGGCCAGGTACCAGAGACCCAGTACTTC	CASSVAGQVPETQYF
TRBV30	TRBJ2-3	NA	TRBD2	TGTGCCTGGAGTGTAGTACGGGGGGTAGATACGCAGTATTTT	CAWSVVRGVDTQYF
TRBV6-1	TRBJ2-1	once	TRBD1	TGTGCCATCGATGGGGACAGGGGTTGGGATGAGCAGTTCTTC	CAIDGDRGWDEQFF
TRBV2	TRBJ2-1	NA	NA	TGTGCCAGCAGTGAAGCGAAGCGTGATGAGCAGTTCTTC	CASSEAKRDEQFF
TRBV7-2	TRBJ1-4	NA	TRBD1	TGTGCCAGCAGCCCGATGGGACAGGGGAATGAAAAACTGTTTTTT	CASSPMGQGNEKLFF
TRBV25-1	TRBJ2-3	NA	NA	TGTGCCAGCAGTCTCGGCGGGAAGACAGATACGCAGTATTTT	CASSLGGKTDTQYF
TRBV5-1	TRBJ2-7	NA	TRBD1	TGCGCCAGCAGCGGGGACAGGGGTTACGAGCAGTACTTC	CASSGDRGYEQYF
TRBV7-8	TRBJ1-5	NA	NA	TGTGCCAGCAGCTTTTACGGGTTAAACAATCAGCCCCAGCATTTT	CASSFYGLNNQPQHF
TRBV12-5	TRBJ2-5	NA	TRBD1	TGTGCTAGTGGTTCCGGACAGGGGGCACGGGAGACCCAGTACTTC	CASGSGQGARETQYF
TRBV9	TRBJ2-1	NA	TRBD2	TGTGCCAGCAGCGTAGGCCTTAGCGGGGCTCCCTACAATGAGCAGTTCTTC	CASSVGLSGAPYNEQFF
TRBV5-4	TRBJ1-3	few	TRBD1	TGTGCCAGCAGAAAGACAGGGGACTCTGGAAACACCATATATTTT	CASRKTGDSGNTIYF
TRBV28	TRBJ1-2	NA	NA	TGTGCCAGCAGTCCCCCCAGGGCCTATGGCTACACCTTC	CASSPPRAYGYTF
TRBV2	TRBJ2-5	NA	TRBD1	TGTGCCAGCAGTGACCCAGGACAGGGGGCCCAAGAGACCCAGTACTTC	CASSDPGQGAQETQYF
TRBV2	TRBJ2-2	NA	TRBD1	TGTGCCAGCAAACCGGGACAGGGAGGGACCGGGGAGCTGTTTTTT	CASKPGQGGTGELFF
TRBV14	TRBJ1-4	NA	NA	TGTGCCAGCAGCCAAGTGGGGGGGTTAAATGAAAAACTGTTTTTT	CASSQVGGLNEKLFF
TRBV10-1	TRBJ2-3	NA	NA	TGCGCCAGCAGTGAGTCTTCAGGGCGAGCAGATACGCAGTATTTT	CASSESSGRADTQYF
TRBV5-1	TRBJ1-2	NA	TRBD1	TGCGCCAGCAGCTTCGGACAGGTGGACTATGGCTACACCTTC	CASSFGQVDYGYTF
TRBV9	TRBJ2-1	NA	TRBD1	TGTGCCAGCAGCAAAGAGGGGACAGGGATCTACAATGAGCAGTTCTTC	CASSKEGTGIYNEQFF
TRBV19	TRBJ1-6	NA	NA	TGTGCCAGTAGTGCGGCGGGGTTCGATCAATCACCCCTCCACTTT	CASSAAGFDQSPLHF
TRBV7-2	TRBJ2-5	NA	NA	TGTGCCAGCAGCTTAGGAGGTGAGGGGACCCAGTACTTC	CASSLGGEGTQYF
TRBV5-1	TRBJ2-3	NA	TRBD2	TGCGCCAGCAGCTTGGAGGGTTTGACTAGCGGGGCCACAGATACGCAGTATTTT	CASSLEGLTSGATDTQYF
TRBV6-6	TRBJ1-2	NA	TRBD1	TGTGCCAGCAGTTCCTCGACAGGGGACTATGGCTACACCTTC	CASSSSTGDYGYTF
TRBV6-1	TRBJ2-7	NA	NA	TGTGCCAGCAGTACGTTGGACAGACATTCCTACGAGCAGTACTTC	CASSTLDRHSYEQYF
TRBV7-2	TRBJ1-2	NA	NA	TGTGCCAGCAGCTTCGCAGGGTCCTATGGCTACACCTTC	CASSFAGSYGYTF
TRBV19	TRBJ1-1	few	TRBD1	TGTGCCAGTAGTATGAGCGTCCAGGGGGGCACTGAAGCTTTCTTT	CASSMSVQGGTEAFF
TRBV4-2	TRBJ2-2	NA	TRBD1	TGTGCCAGCAGCCAGGGGACAGGGAACACCGGGGAGCTGTTTTTT	CASSQGTGNTGELFF
TRBV4-3	TRBJ2-5	few	NA	TGCGCCAGCAGCCAAGATATAGGGGTAGAGACCCAGTACTTC	CASSQDIGVETQYF
TRBV2	TRBJ2-5	NA	NA	TGTGCCAGCAGTCAGCTAGGTCTGCAAGAGACCCAGTACTTC	CASSQLGLQETQYF
TRBV9	TRBJ2-7	NA	NA	TGTGCCAGCAGCGGACCGATTGACGGAGGGGATTACGAGCAGTACTTC	CASSGPIDGGDYEQYF
TRBV29-1	TRBJ2-5	NA	TRBD1	TGCAGCGTTGAGAAGGGGGCAGGGGTCGGGGAGCAGTACTTC	CSVEKGAGVGEQYF
TRBV19	TRBJ1-2	NA	TRBD1	TGTGCCAGAGTCGGGACAGGGCAGATTGGGGATGGCTACACCTTC	CARVGTGQIGDGYTF
TRBV5-6	TRBJ2-3	NA	NA	TGTGCCAGCAGCTTAACACCTCGGGTTGGCAAGATAGATACGCAGTATTTT	CASSLTPRVGKIDTQYF
TRBV6-1	TRBJ1-1	once	TRBD1	TGTGCCAGCAGTAAGACAGGGGGCAGGGCTGAAGCTTTCTTT	CASSKTGGRAEAFF
TRBV7-8	TRBJ2-2	NA	TRBD2	TGTGCCAGCAGCCTAACGAATATGGGACTAGCGGGAGGGCCCGGGGAGCTGTTTTTT	CASSLTNMGLAGGPGELFF
TRBV7-8	TRBJ2-7	NA	TRBD2	TGTGCCAGCAGCGTGAGCGGGGGGGCTTCCTACGAGCAGTACTTC	CASSVSGGASYEQYF
TRBV6-5	TRBJ2-1	once	NA	TGTGCCAGCAGTTACTCGGGCATGGTTGAGCAGTTCTTC	CASSYSGMVEQFF
TRBV5-6	TRBJ2-3	NA	TRBD1	TGTGCCAGCAGCTTACCGGGACAGGGACTCACAGATACGCAGTATTTT	CASSLPGQGLTDTQYF
TRBV5-4	TRBJ2-2	NA	TRBD1	TGTGCCAGCAGCCCCGGACAGGGAGGCACCGGGGAGCTGTTTTTT	CASSPGQGGTGELFF
TRBV25-1	TRBJ2-7	NA	TRBD1	TGTGCCAGCAGTGAGAGGGGGCGGCAGTCCTACGAGCAGTACTTC	CASSERGRQSYEQYF
TRBV5-6	TRBJ2-7	many	NA	TGTGCCAGCAGCTTGGCCCGGGAGCAGTACTTC	CASSLAREQYF
TRBV11-2	TRBJ2-7	NA	TRBD2	TGTGCCAGCAGCTTAGGGGCGGGGGGGCTAAACGAGCAGTACTTC	CASSLGAGGLNEQYF
TRBV2	TRBJ1-5	NA	NA	TGTGCCAGCAGTGATCGACAGTCAAATCAGCCCCAGCATTTT	CASSDRQSNQPQHF
TRBV10-2	TRBJ2-1	NA	NA	TGCGCCAGCAGTGAGCACTACAATGAGCAGTTCTTC	CASSEHYNEQFF
TRBV6-5	TRBJ1-2	NA	TRBD1	TGTGCCAGCAGATCCGGGACAGGGGCTTCCTATGGCTACACCTTC	CASRSGTGASYGYTF
TRBV7-6	TRBJ2-5	NA	TRBD1	TGTGCCAGCAGCTTAAATGGGCCAGGGGGCGCGGCGGAGACCCAGTACTTC	CASSLNGPGGAAETQYF
TRBV5-1	TRBJ2-3	NA	NA	TGCGCCAGCTTCGGAGGGCAGGGCACAGATACGCAGTATTTT	CASFGGQGTDTQYF
TRBV2	TRBJ2-2	NA	TRBD1	TGTGCCACCAGGGACAGGGGGAACACCGGGGAGCTGTTTTTT	CATRDRGNTGELFF
TRBV30	TRBJ2-2	NA	NA	TGTGCCTCCTCTTTGGGCCCGAACACCGGGGAGCTGTTTTTT	CASSLGPNTGELFF